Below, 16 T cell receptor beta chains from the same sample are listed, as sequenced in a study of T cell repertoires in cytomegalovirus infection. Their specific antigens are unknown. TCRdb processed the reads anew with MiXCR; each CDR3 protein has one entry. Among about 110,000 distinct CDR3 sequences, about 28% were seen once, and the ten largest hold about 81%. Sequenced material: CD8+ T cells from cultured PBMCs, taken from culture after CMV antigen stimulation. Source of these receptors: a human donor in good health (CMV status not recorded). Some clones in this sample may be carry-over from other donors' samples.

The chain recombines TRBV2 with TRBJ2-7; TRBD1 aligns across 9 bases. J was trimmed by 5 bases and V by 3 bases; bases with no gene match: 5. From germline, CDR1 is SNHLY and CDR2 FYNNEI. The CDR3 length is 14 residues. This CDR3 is CASSEWDRANEQYF. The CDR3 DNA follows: TGTGCCAGCAGTGAGTGGGACAGGGCCAACGAGCAGTACTTC.

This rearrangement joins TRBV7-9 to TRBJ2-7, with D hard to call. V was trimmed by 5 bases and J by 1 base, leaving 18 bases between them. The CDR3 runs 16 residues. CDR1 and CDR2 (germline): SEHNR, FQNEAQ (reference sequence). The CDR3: CASSEKVAMDSYEQYF. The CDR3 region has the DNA TGTGCCAGCAGCGAGAAGGTCGCGATGGATTCCTACGAGCAGTACTTC.

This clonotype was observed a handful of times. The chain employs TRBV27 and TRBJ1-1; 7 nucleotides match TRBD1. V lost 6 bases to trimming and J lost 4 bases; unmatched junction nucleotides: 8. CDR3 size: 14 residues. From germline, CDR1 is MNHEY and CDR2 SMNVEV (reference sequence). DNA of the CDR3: TGTGCCAGCAGATCAGACAGGGTTTTCACTGAAGCTTTCTTT. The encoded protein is CASRSDRVFTEAFF.

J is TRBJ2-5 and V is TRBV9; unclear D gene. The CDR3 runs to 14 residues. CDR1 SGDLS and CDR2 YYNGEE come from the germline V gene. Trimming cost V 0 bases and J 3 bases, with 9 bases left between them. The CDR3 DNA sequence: TGTGCCAGCAGCGTAGGCGACTTAAAAGAGACCCAGTACTTC. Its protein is CASSVGDLKETQYF.

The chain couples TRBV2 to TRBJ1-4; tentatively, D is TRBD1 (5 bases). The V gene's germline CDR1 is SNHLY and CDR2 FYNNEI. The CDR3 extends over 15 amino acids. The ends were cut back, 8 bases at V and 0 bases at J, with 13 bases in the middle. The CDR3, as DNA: TGTGCCAGCGGGACCTCGTCGGCAACTAATGAAAAACTGTTTTTT. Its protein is CASGTSSATNEKLFF.

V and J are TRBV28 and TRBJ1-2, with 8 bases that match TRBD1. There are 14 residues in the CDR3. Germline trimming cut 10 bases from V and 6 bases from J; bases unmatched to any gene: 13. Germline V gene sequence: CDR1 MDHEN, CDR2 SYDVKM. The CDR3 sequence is CATFGTGLFNGYTF. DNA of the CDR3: TGTGCCACTTTCGGGACAGGTCTCTTCAATGGCTACACCTTC.

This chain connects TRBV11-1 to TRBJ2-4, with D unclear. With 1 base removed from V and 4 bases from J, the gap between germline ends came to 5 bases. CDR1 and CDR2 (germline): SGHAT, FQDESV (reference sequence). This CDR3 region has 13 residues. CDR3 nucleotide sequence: TGTGCCAGCAGCTTAGACTTTAAAAACATTCAGTACTTC. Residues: CASSLDFKNIQYF.

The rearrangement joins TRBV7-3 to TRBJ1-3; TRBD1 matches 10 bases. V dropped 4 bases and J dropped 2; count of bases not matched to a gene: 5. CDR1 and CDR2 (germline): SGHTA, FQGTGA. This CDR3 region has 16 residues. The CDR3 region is CASSSRTGGAGNTIYF. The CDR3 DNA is TGTGCCAGCAGCTCCCGGACAGGGGGAGCTGGAAACACCATATATTTT. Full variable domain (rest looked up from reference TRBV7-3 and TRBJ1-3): GAGVSQTPSNKVTEKGKYVELRCDPISGHTALYWYRQSLGQGPEFLIYFQGTGAADDSGLPNDRFFAVRPEGSVSTLKIQRTERGDSAVYLCASSSRTGGAGNTIYFGEGSWLTVV.

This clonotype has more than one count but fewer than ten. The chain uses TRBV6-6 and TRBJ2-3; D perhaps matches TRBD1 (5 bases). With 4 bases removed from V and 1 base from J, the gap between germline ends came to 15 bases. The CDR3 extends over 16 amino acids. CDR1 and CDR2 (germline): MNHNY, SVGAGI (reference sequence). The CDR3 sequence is CASSSTQGSRTDTQYF. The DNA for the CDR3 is TGTGCCAGCAGTTCCACTCAGGGAAGTCGCACAGATACGCAGTATTTT.

CDR3: CATSDIGNREQFF. In nucleotides, the CDR3 is TGTGCCACCAGTGATATTGGCAACCGAGAGCAGTTCTTC. The chain links TRBV24-1 to TRBJ2-1; D is uncertain. The CDR3 contains 13 residues. The V gene lost 3 bases and the J gene lost 10 bases, with 12 bases spanning the gap. Germline V CDR1 and CDR2: KGHDR, SFDVKD.

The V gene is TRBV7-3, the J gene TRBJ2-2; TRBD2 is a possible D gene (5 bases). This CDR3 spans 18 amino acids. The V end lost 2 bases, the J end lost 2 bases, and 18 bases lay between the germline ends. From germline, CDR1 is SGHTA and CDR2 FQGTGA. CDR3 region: CASSLRGLPTLNTGELFF. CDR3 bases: TGTGCCAGCAGCTTACGAGGGCTTCCCACTTTAAACACCGGGGAGCTGTTTTTT.

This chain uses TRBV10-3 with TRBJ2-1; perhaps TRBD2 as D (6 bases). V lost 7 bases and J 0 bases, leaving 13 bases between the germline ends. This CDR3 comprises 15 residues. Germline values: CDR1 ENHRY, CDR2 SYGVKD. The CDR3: CAITQDGSSYNEQFF. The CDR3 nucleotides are TGTGCCATCACCCAGGACGGGAGCTCCTACAATGAGCAGTTCTTC.

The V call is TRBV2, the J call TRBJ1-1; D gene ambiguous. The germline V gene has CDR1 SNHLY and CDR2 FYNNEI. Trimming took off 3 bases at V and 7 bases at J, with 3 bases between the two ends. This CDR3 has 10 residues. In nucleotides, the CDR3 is TGTGCCAGCAGTGACCTTGAAGCTTTCTTT. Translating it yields CASSDLEAFF. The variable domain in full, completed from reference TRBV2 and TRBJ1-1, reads EPEVTQTPSHQVTQMGQEVILRCVPISNHLYFYWYRQILGQKVEFLVSFYNNEISEKSEIFDDQFSVERPDGSNFTLKIRSTKLEDSAMYFCASSDLEAFFGQGTRLTVV.

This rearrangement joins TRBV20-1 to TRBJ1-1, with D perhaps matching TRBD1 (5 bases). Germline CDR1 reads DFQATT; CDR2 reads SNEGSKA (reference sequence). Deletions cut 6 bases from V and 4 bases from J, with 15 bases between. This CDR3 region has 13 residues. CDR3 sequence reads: CSARSGRVTEAFF. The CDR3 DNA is TGCAGTGCGCGGTCAGGGAGGGTCACTGAAGCTTTCTTT.

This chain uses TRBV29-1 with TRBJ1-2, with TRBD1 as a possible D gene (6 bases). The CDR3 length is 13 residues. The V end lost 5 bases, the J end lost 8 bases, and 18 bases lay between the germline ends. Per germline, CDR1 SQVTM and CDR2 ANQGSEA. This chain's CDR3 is CSVRLQGREGYTF. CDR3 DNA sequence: TGCAGCGTTCGTTTACAGGGAAGAGAAGGCTACACCTTC.

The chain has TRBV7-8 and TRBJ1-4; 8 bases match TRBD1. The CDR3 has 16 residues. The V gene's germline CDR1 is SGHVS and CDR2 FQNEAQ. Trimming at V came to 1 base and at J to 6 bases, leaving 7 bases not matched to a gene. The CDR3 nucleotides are TGTGCCAGCAGCTTAGGCGCAGGGGGCGACGATGAAAAACTGTTTTTT. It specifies CASSLGAGGDDEKLFF.